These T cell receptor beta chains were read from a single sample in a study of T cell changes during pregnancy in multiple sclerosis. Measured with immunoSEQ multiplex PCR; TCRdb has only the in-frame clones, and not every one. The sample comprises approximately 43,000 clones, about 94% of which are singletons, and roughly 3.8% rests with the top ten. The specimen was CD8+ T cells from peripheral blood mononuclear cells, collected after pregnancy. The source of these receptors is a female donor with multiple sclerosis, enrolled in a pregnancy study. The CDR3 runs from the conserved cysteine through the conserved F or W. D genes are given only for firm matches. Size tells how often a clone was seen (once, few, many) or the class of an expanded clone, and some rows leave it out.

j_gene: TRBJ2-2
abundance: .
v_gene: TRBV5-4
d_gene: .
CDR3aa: CASRPVPGNTGELFF
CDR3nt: TGTGCCAGCAGACCCGTCCCAGGGAACACCGGGGAGCTGTTTTTT

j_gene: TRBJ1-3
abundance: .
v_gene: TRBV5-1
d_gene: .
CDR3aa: CASRPPGSSGNTIYF
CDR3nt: TGCGCCAGCAGACCACCGGGGTCATCTGGAAACACCATATATTTT

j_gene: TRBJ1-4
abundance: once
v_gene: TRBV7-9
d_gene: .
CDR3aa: CATKGVATNEKLFF
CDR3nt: TGTGCCACCAAGGGGGTCGCAACTAATGAAAAACTGTTTTTT

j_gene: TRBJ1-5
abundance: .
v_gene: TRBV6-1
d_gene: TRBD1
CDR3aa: CASRTWTGLNQPQHF
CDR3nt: TGTGCCAGCAGGACCTGGACAGGTCTTAATCAGCCCCAGCATTTT

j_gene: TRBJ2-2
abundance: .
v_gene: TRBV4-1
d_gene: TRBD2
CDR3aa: CASSVSGGRNTGELFF
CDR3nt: TGCGCCAGCAGCGTTAGCGGGGGCAGGAACACCGGGGAGCTGTTTTTT

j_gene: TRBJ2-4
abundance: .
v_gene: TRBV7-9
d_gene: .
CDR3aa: CASSWGSDITNF
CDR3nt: TGTGCCAGCAGCTGGGGCTCCGACATTACGAACTTC

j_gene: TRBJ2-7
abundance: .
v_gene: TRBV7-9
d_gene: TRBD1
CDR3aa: CASSSPRTGAYEQYF
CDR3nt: TGTGCCAGCAGCTCGCCCCGGACAGGGGCCTACGAGCAGTACTTC

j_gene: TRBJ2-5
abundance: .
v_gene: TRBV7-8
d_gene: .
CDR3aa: CASSLEGYQETQYF
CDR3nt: TGTGCCAGCAGCTTGGAGGGATACCAAGAGACCCAGTACTTC

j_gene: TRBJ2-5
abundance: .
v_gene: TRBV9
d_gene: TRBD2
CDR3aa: CASSPTSGGETQYF
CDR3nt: TGTGCCAGCAGCCCGACTAGCGGGGGGGAGACCCAGTACTTC

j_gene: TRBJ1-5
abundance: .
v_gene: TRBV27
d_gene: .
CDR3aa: CASSPQGSNQPQHF
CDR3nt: TGTGCCAGCAGCCCTCAGGGGAGCAATCAGCCCCAGCATTTT

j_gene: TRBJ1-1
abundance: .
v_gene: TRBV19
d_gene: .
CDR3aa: CAFEGPDTEAFF
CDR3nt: TGTGCCTTCGAGGGTCCGGACACTGAAGCTTTCTTT

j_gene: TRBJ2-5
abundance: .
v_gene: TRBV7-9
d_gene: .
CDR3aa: CASSLEEGVQYF
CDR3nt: TGTGCCAGCAGCTTAGAAGAGGGGGTCCAGTACTTC

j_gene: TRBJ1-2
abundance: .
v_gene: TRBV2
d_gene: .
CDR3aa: CASMVANYGYTF
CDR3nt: TGTGCCAGCATGGTAGCCAACTATGGCTACACCTTC

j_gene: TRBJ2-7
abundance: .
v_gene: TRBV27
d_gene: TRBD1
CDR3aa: CASRQVYRGSYEQYF
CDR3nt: TGTGCCAGCAGACAAGTATACAGGGGGTCATACGAGCAGTACTTC

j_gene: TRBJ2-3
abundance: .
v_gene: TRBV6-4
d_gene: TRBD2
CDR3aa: CASSDSPAGGGTDTQYF
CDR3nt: TGTGCCAGCAGTGACTCCCCCGCGGGGGGGGGCACAGATACGCAGTATTTT

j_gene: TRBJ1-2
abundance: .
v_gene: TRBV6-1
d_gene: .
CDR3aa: CASSDYGYTF
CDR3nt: TGTGCCAGCTCAGACTATGGCTACACCTTC

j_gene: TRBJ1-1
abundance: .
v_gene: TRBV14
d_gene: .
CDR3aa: CASSQVEGRAEAFF
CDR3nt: TGTGCCAGCAGCCAAGTCGAAGGGAGGGCTGAAGCTTTCTTT

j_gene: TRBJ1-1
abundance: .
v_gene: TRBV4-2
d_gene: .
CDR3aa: CASSQYVNGGHPEAFF
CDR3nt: TGTGCCAGCAGCCAATATGTTAATGGGGGACATCCTGAAGCTTTCTTT

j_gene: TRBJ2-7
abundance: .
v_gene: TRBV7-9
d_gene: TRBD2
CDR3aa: CASSWERTSGREQYF
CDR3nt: TGTGCCAGCAGCTGGGAGAGGACTAGCGGGAGAGAGCAGTACTTC

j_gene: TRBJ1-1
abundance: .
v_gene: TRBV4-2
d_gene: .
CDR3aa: CASSPTGPGTEAFF
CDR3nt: TGTGCCAGCAGCCCGACAGGCCCGGGCACTGAAGCTTTCTTT

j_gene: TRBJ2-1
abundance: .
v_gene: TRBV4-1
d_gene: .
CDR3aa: CASSHPKEAGDSYNEQFF
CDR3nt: TGCGCCAGCAGCCACCCCAAAGAAGCGGGCGATTCCTACAATGAGCAGTTCTTC

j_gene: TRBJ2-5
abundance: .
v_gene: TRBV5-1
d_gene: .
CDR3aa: CASSSGRGYLGETQYF
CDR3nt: TGCGCCAGCAGCTCGGGCAGGGGTTATTTGGGAGAGACCCAGTACTTC

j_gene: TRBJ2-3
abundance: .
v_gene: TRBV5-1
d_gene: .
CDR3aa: CASSLVVADTQYF
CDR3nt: TGCGCCAGCAGCTTGGTAGTTGCAGATACGCAGTATTTT

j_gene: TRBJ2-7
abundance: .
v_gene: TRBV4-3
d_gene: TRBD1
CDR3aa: CASSQDYGQGDFEQYF
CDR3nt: TGCGCCAGCAGCCAAGATTACGGACAGGGGGATTTCGAGCAGTACTTC

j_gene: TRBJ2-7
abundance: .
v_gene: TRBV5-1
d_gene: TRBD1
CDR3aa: CASSWPLPSGQGINEQYF
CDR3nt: TGCGCCAGCAGCTGGCCCCTTCCGTCGGGACAGGGTATCAACGAGCAGTACTTC

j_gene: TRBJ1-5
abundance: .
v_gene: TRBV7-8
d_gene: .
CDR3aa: CASSLPTQPQHF
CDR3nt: TGTGCCAGCAGCCTACCTACTCAGCCCCAGCATTTT

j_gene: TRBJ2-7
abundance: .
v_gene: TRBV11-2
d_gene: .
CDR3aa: CASSLGRVRFYEQYF
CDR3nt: TGTGCCAGCAGCTTAGGCAGGGTCCGTTTCTACGAGCAGTACTTC

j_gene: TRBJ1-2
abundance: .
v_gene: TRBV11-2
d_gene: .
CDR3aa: CASSLDSGVRGYTF
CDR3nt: TGTGCCAGCAGCTTAGATTCGGGGGTTCGAGGCTACACCTTC

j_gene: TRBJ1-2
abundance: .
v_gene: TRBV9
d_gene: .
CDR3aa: CASSATDIYGYTF
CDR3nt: TGTGCCAGCAGCGCTACAGATATATATGGCTACACCTTC

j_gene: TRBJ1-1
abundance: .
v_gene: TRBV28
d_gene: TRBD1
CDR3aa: CASSLQGAATEAFF
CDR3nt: TGTGCCAGCAGTTTACAGGGGGCGGCCACTGAAGCTTTCTTT

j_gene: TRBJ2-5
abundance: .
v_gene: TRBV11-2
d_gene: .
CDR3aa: CASSLRGGGGETQYF
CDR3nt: TGTGCCAGCAGCTTAAGGGGCGGTGGCGGAGAGACCCAGTACTTC

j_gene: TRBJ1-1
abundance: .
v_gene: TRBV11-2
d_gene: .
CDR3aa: CASSLDRAVPEAFF
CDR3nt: TGTGCCAGCAGCTTAGACAGGGCGGTTCCTGAAGCTTTCTTT

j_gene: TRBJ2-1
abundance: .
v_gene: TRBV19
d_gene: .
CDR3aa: CASSPIAGAYSYNEQFF
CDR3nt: TGTGCCAGTAGTCCGATAGCTGGGGCTTACTCCTACAATGAGCAGTTCTTC

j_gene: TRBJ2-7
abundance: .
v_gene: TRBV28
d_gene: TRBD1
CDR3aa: CASSLRDRDSYEQYF
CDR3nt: TGTGCCAGCAGTCTCCGGGACAGGGATTCCTATGAGCAGTACTTC

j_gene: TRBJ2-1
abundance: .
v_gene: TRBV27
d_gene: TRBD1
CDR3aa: CASSLGQGAFNEQFF
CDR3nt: TGTGCCAGCAGTTTGGGACAGGGAGCATTCAATGAGCAGTTCTTC

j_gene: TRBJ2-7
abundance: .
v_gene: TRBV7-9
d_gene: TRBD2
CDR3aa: CASSPVVWGGYEQYF
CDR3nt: TGTGCCAGCAGCCCTGTGGTGTGGGGGGGCTACGAGCAGTACTTC

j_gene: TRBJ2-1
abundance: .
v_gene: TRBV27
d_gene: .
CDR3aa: CASSLDYPRNEQFF
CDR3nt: TGTGCCAGCAGTTTAGACTACCCCCGTAATGAGCAGTTCTTC

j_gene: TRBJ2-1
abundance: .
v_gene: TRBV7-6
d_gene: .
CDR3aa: CASSLERDNNEQFF
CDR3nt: TGTGCCAGCAGCTTAGAGCGGGACAACAATGAGCAGTTCTTC

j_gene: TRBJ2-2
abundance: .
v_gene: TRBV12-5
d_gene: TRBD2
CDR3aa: CASGSSGLGTGELFF
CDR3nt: TGTGCTAGTGGTTCCTCGGGACTAGGCACCGGGGAGCTGTTTTTT

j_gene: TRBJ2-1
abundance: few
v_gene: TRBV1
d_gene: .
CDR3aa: CTSSHQASGGGREQFF
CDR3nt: TGCACCAGCAGCCACCAGGCTAGCGGGGGGGGCCGGGAGCAGTTCTTC

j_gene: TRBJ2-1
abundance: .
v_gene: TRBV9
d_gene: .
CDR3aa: CASSGTRANNEQFF
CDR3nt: TGTGCCAGCAGCGGAACGAGGGCGAACAATGAGCAGTTCTTC

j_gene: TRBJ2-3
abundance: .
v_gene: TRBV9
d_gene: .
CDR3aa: CASSVEFSSTDTQYF
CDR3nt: TGTGCCAGCAGCGTTGAGTTCTCTAGCACAGATACGCAGTATTTT

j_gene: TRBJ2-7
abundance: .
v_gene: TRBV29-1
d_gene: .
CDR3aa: CSVDWGRGEQYF
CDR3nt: TGCAGCGTTGACTGGGGGCGAGGCGAGCAGTACTTC

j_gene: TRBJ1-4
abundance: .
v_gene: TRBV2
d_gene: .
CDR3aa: CASSARTAINEKLFF
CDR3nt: TGTGCCAGCAGTGCCCGGACAGCCATTAATGAAAAACTGTTTTTT

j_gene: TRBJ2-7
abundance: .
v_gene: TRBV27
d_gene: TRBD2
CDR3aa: CASSLLAGGEEQYF
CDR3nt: TGTGCCAGCAGTTTACTAGCGGGAGGAGAAGAGCAGTACTTC